The following is a TCR beta chain sequence with its context. This clone was observed a handful of times. What this receptor recognizes is not known. No base-level quality is on record; no much larger clone is a single base apart. The data were obtained in a study of cytomegalovirus exposure and HLA in healthy donors (dated by TCRdb to 2016 to 2017). Regarding the research as a whole: In an earlier analysis of 587 of the donors, 250 to 350 Gb of sequence data and approximately 100 million unique TCR beta sequences from about 180 million T cells were reported. Approximately 310 gigabases of sequencing data and tens of millions of unique TCR sequences were included in an early release covering around 600 HLA-typed donors. Of the roughly 430 genotyped donors, over 70% fell in the genetic ancestry cluster associated with self-reported Caucasian donors. The study aimed to test whether cataloging public T cell receptors could reveal signatures of past pathogen exposure. The study used immunosequencing to profile the T cell repertoires of 670 or so subjects and linked those repertoires to cytomegalovirus serostatus. In addition to the first cohort of hundreds of subjects, a separate validation cohort of approximately 130 different subjects was used. To predict cytomegalovirus infection status, the study combined high-throughput TCR immunosequencing, statistical association of individual TCRs with disease status, and machine learning. To study patterns of TCR occurrence, a later analysis re-analyzed previously published TCR beta repertoires from around 660 donors and added high-resolution HLA genotyping. In the later analysis, no new phenotypic data were used to find candidate immune exposures; instead, reliance was placed on TCR beta sequences and their occurrence across donors. To decide whether each TCR beta V gene segment behaved as functional or pseudogenic, an earlier analysis of fewer than 750 of the donors relied on high-throughput TCR beta sequencing. Alongside the repertoire data, information on donor age, sex, ethnicity and CMV serostatus was compiled. Genome-wide SNP genotypes for about 65% of the roughly 700 donors were used in a later genetic analysis, which treated that subset as a discovery cohort. Every repertoire in the discovery cohort had been generated on one and the same sequencing platform. Class I and class II HLA loci were covered by the typing at four-digit resolution. Typing coverage varied by locus: roughly 629-630 donors for A, B, C, DRB1 and DQB1; roughly 500 for DQA1; 606 for DPA1; approximately 490 for DPB1. Four to six DR-DQ haplotypes were handled as single units for association and clustering because linkage in the cohort was strong. Across around 400 genotyped donors of the cohort, an average of approximately 240,000 unique TCR beta nucleotide sequences per donor were sequenced, and roughly 20% of those sequences were non-productive.

Library generation was performed with the immunoSEQ multiplex PCR assay. The multiplex PCR relied on a mix of 60 forward primers for TCR Vbeta segments and 13 reverse primers for TCR Jbeta segments. The CDR3 region of rearranged TCR beta genes was amplified from genomic DNA with a multiplex PCR assay. The amplified TCR beta libraries were sequenced on the Illumina HiSeq System as 87-base-pair reads. Per the authors' processing: In a later analysis, roughly 80 million unique TCR beta chains were counted across the approximately 640 repertoires, and about 9.9 million of these chains were shared by at least two donors. A nearest-neighbor algorithm error-corrected the raw reads and collapsed the reads into unique sequences, merging closely related sequences to remove PCR and sequencing errors. To assign V, D and J gene segments, CDR3 sequences were aligned to IMGT reference sequences. For a sequence to be retained, at least a six-nucleotide match to both a V gene segment and a J gene segment was required. A rearrangement was called productive if the CDR3 had no stop codons and remained in frame with V and J, and every other rearrangement was called non-productive. CDR3 was defined according to IMGT convention as the region running from the second conserved V-encoded cysteine to the conserved J-encoded phenylalanine. Sequences without an unambiguous match to a single V gene segment were excluded from the earlier analysis of 587 of the donors. In an earlier analysis of some 590 of the donors, a V segment was called functional when productive rearrangements were above 56.7%, and segregating when the standard deviation between donors exceeded 5%. To diagnose cytomegalovirus status from the catalog of TCR beta chain sequences, a statistical classification framework was built. A later analysis assigned V and J genes by comparing TCR nucleotide sequences with IMGT/GENE-DB human TR gene sequences. A later analysis assigned CDR3 sequences and most-parsimonious VDJ recombination scenarios with the TCRdist pipeline. In a later analysis, each TCR beta chain was defined by its CDR3 amino acid sequence together with its V-gene family, and reads without a unique V-gene family were excluded. A later analysis removed 500 to 600 highly shared, low-generation-probability nucleotide sequences to deal with suspected cross-contamination and a sequencing artifact. In a later analysis, a clonal expansion index was calculated for each public chain from normalized within-repertoire ranks of inferred template counts. A later analysis computed generation probabilities with a VDJ recombination model fitted to out-of-frame rearrangements, and checked the results against IGoR. A later analysis scored TCR-TCR, TCR-HLA and TCR-CMV co-occurrence with hypergeometric tests, applying a repertoire-size bias correction to TCR pairs. False discovery rates were estimated in a later analysis by permuting HLA or CMV assignments 20 times. In a later analysis, co-occurring TCRs were grouped using DBSCAN, and TCRdist sequence similarity was added for clustering within HLA-allele-positive subsets. For co-occurrence clustering, repertoires with fewer than 30,000 or more than 120,000 public chains were excluded, along with roughly five repertoires with anomalous nucleotide sharing. In TCRdb, the immuneACCESS table is reduced to in-frame sequences with V and J assigned. These tables do not hold every clone; where another copy was compared, an unresolved V gene accounts for under half, and the others remain unexplained. V, J and clone size derive from that table, while D and trimming were established from the DNA sequence. This sample lists roughly 180,000 clones; approximately 82% were detected once. The ten most abundant clones make up roughly 1.5% of the sample.

The paper as a whole reports these results and caveats: When HLA alleles, especially DR and DQ, strongly co-occurred, TCR associations were difficult to assign to individual alleles. A later analysis found that HLA-associated TCR beta chains were more clonally expanded and had lower generation probabilities than equally common non-associated chains. In vitro tests confirmed that a few of the cytomegalovirus-associated TCR beta chains recognize cytomegalovirus antigens. In the study, around 150 TCR beta chains were listed as associated with cytomegalovirus. Because HLA typing was unavailable for some donors at each locus, only the typed subset was used in association tests. Roughly uniform sequencing depth across donors was assumed in presence/absence analyses, although this assumption may not hold. According to a later analysis, parvovirus B19, influenza, CMV and Epstein-Barr virus appeared linked to several top co-occurrence clusters. A later analysis found that TCR association rates varied across HLA loci, with DRB1 alleles showing the most associated TCRs and HLA-C alleles the fewest. Because counts were too low, about 15 rarely observed V segments, including chromosome 9 orphons, were left out of the earlier analysis of about 500 of the donors. A further reported finding was that TCR beta sequences accurately predicted the HLA-A and HLA-B alleles for most subjects in the first cohort. A later analysis found that most CMV-associated TCR beta chains appeared HLA-restricted, with HLA associations seemingly driven largely by CMV exposure. Some IMGT-functional V segments, including TRBV6-2 and TRBV6-3, could not be distinguished by the 87-base-pair reads and were therefore excluded. The classifier was reported to diagnose cytomegalovirus status with high specificity and sensitivity in both the original cohort and the validation cohort. The sequencing pipeline was judged likely to have produced a cluster of highly shared sequence variants as a technical artifact. In a later analysis, 16,951 TCR beta sequences were associated with specific HLA alleles at a false discovery rate of 0.05. In an earlier analysis of approximately 600 of the donors, most TCR beta V segments were observed in productive rearrangements about 87% or about 30% of the time, broadly matching IMGT annotations. Most TCR sequences were seen in very few donors, while some public TCRs were found in many individuals. For the cohort, immune exposure information was limited to CMV serostatus. Only TCR beta chains were sequenced in this cohort, and the absence of alpha or paired-chain data limited detectable features. The authors suggested that the approach could potentially be generalized to other disease states and immunological phenotypes. A later genetic analysis reported fewer N-insertions in productive TCRs among donors in an Asian-associated ancestry cluster than the roughly 650-donor mean. Correlated functional status among segregating V segments might reflect linkage disequilibrium, but an unknown experimental factor could not be ruled out. In a later genetic analysis, a missense DCLRE1C variant was associated with V-gene and J-gene trimming of TCR beta chains, and the association was replicated in an independent cohort.

Taken from the germline V gene, the CDR1 and CDR2 loops are SGHAT and FQNNGV. The cysteine opens and the phenylalanine closes a CDR3 of 16 amino acids. The DNA shown is the 48-base CDR3, in frame from base 1. From V the trimming removes 4 bases and from J it removes 4 bases, while the gene matches leave 8 bases of the junction unaccounted for. The cohort comprised fewer than 750 healthy bone marrow donors. At the time of sampling, every cohort member was nominally healthy, though immune exposures that went unrecorded were likely present. The donor was CMV seronegative and was included in the group of a few hundred seronegative cohort members. Each donor provided a peripheral blood sample, and peripheral blood mononuclear cells were used for TCR beta sequencing. The Qiagen DNeasy Blood Extraction Kit was used to extract genomic DNA from the blood cell samples.

In this chain, TRBV11-2 is recombined with TRBJ1-2; TRBD1 matches 11 bases in the middle. This clonotype was sampled from a male donor in good health and CMV-seronegative. Sequences were obtained from PBMCs. The CDR3: CASSSDRGRNGYGYTF. The DNA sequence reads TGTGCCAGCAGCTCGGACAGGGGGCGAAACGGCTATGGCTACACCTTC.